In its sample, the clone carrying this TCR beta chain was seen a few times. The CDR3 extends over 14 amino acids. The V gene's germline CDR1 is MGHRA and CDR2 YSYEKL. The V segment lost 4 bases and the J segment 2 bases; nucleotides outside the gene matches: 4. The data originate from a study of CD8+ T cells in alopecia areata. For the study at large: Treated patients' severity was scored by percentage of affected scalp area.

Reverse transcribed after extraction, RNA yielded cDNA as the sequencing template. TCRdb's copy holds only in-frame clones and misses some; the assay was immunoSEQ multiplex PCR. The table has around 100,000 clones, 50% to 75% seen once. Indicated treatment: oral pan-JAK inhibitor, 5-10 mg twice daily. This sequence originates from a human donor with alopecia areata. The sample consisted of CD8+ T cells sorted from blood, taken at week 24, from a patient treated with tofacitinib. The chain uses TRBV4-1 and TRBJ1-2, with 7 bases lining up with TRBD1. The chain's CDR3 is CASSLDRLNYGYTF. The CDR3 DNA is TGCGCCAGCAGCCTGGACAGGTTAAACTATGGCTACACCTTC.